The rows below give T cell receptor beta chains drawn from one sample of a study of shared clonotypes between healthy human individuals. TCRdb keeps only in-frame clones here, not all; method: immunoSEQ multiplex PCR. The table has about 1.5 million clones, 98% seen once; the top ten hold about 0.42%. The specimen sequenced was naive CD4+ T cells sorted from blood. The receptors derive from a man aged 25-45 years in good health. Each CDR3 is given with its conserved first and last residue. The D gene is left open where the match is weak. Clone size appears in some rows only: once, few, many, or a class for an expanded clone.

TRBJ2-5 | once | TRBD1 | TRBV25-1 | CASRNTGGETQYF | TGTGCCAGCAGAAACACAGGGGGAGAGACCCAGTACTTC
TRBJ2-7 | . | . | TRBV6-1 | CASSTRQAYEQYF | TGTGCCAGCAGTACCCGACAGGCCTACGAGCAGTACTTC
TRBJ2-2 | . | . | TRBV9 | CASSVSPWHTGELFF | TGTGCCAGCAGCGTTTCTCCCTGGCACACCGGGGAGCTGTTTTTT
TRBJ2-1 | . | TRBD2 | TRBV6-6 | CASSQSGSSYNEQFF | TGTGCCAGCAGTCAAAGCGGGAGCTCCTACAATGAGCAGTTCTTC
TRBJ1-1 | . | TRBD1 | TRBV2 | CASSQTGADTEAFF | TGTGCCAGCAGTCAGACAGGGGCGGACACTGAAGCTTTCTTT
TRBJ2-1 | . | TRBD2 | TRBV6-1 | CAIGGLAGGYNEQFF | TGTGCCATCGGCGGACTAGCGGGAGGGTACAATGAGCAGTTCTTC
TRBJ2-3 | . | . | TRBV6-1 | CASSEAGWGASTDTQYF | TGTGCCAGCAGTGAAGCGGGCTGGGGCGCTAGCACAGATACGCAGTATTTT
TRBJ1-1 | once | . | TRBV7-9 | CASSNVRGGKNTEAFF | TGTGCCAGCTCAAATGTCAGGGGCGGGAAGAACACTGAAGCTTTCTTT
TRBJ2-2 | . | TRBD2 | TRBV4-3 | CASSQGLASGANTGELFF | TGCGCCAGCAGCCAGGGACTAGCGTCGGGGGCAAACACCGGGGAGCTGTTTTTT
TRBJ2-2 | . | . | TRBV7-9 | CASSWTGSSTGELFF | TGTGCCAGCAGCTGGACGGGGAGCTCCACCGGGGAGCTGTTTTTT
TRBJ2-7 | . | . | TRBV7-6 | CASSLTELSYEQYF | TGTGCCAGCAGCTTAACGGAGCTATCCTACGAGCAGTACTTC
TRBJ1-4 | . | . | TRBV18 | CASSPPSQGGEKLFF | TGTGCCAGCTCACCGCCGAGCCAAGGAGGCGAAAAACTGTTTTTT
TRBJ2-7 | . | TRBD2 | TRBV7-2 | CASSLELAASSYEQYF | TGTGCCAGCAGCTTAGAACTAGCGGCGAGCTCCTACGAGCAGTACTTC
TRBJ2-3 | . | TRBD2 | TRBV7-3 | CASSFGGVSTDTQYF | TGTGCCAGCAGCTTTGGGGGGGTCTCCACAGATACGCAGTATTTT
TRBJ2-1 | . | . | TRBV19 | CASSMRNEQFF | TGTGCCAGTAGTATGCGGAATGAGCAGTTCTTC
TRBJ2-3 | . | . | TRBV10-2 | CASSEITSYSTDTQYF | TGCGCCAGCAGTGAAATTACTAGTTACAGCACAGATACGCAGTATTTT
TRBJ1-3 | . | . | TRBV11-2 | CASSLDLGVSGNTIYF | TGTGCCAGCAGCTTAGATCTCGGAGTTTCGGGAAACACCATATATTTT
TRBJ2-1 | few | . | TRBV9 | CASSVGLGNEQFF | TGTGCCAGCAGCGTAGGTTTGGGGAATGAGCAGTTCTTC
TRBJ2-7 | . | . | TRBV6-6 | CASQQEPYEQYF | TGTGCCAGTCAACAGGAGCCCTACGAGCAGTACTTC